This TCR beta chain originates from a study of PD-L1 blockade in urothelial cancer. Study-wide background: Before enrollment, 0 to 3 chemotherapy regimens had been given to patients. When blood samples were assessed, the median T cell count was around 150,000.

Method: immunoSEQ multiplex PCR; TCRdb's copy keeps in-frame clones and lacks some. Here the sample spans more than 90,000 clones, around 78% being singletons. CDR3 length: 14 residues. With V trimmed by 5 bases and J by 3 bases, 4 bases remained unmatched. CDR1 is MNHNY, CDR2 SVGAGI, per germline (reference sequence). Documented time point: peripheral blood 6 weeks after treatment start. Urothelial carcinoma affected the patients, and it was locally advanced or metastatic. The chain recombines TRBV6-6 with TRBJ1-5, with 7 bases that match TRBD1. The sample consisted of PBMCs, taken around atezolizumab (anti-PD-L1) treatment. The clonotype was recovered from a man in his 70s with urothelial cancer. DNA of the CDR3: TGTGCCAGCAGTCCGAAGGGGGCCAATCAGCCCCAGCATTTT. The encoded protein is CASSPKGANQPQHF.